This record concerns one T cell receptor (beta chain) sequence. The ends were cut back, 3 bases at V and 5 bases at J, with 11 bases in the middle. The V gene's germline CDR1 is SNHLY and CDR2 FYNNEI. The CDR3 contains 15 residues. In the authors' workflow: Amplifying reference gene primers gave estimates of nucleated cell counts. Profiling relied on immunoSEQ multiplex PCR, and the TCRdb table lists in-frame clones only, not all of them. V, J and clone size were drawn from that table, and D and trimming were deduced from the DNA. This sample has approximately 35,000 clones, with approximately 86% found just once. The data originate from a study of blood T cell repertoires in COVID-19. In the study overall: Samples taken during acute and convalescent COVID-19 were collected in the United States, Italy and Spain. PBMCs, B-cell-depleted T cells, or T cells were the source of the cDNA or gDNA that made up the material.

The TCR originated in a human donor in a cohort sampled during active COVID-19. The chain recombines TRBV2 with TRBJ1-6; TRBD1 might be the D (6 bases). Sequences were obtained from peripheral blood. The CDR3 loop is CASSEQGPHNSPLHF. For the CDR3, the DNA is TGTGCCAGCAGTGAGCAGGGGCCCCATAATTCACCCCTCCACTTT. Using reference TRBV2 and TRBJ1-6 for the parts outside the CDR3, the full variable domain is EPEVTQTPSHQVTQMGQEVILRCVPISNHLYFYWYRQILGQKVEFLVSFYNNEISEKSEIFDDQFSVERPDGSNFTLKIRSTKLEDSAMYFCASSEQGPHNSPLHFGNGTRLTVT.